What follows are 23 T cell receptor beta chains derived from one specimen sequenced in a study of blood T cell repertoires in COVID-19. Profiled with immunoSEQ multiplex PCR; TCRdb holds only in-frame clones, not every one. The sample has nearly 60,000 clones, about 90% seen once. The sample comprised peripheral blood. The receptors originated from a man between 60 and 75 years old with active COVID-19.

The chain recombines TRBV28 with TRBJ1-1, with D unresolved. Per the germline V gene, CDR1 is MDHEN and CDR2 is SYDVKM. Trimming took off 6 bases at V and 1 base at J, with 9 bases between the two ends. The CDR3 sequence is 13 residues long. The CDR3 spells CASRRRRNTEAFF. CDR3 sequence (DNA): TGTGCCAGCAGACGGAGAAGGAACACTGAAGCTTTCTTT. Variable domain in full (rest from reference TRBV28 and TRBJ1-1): DVKVTQSSRYLVKRTGEKVFLECVQDMDHENMFWYRQDPGLGLRLIYFSYDVKMKEKGDIPEGYSVSREKKERFSLILESASTNQTSMYLCASRRRRNTEAFFGQGTRLTVV.

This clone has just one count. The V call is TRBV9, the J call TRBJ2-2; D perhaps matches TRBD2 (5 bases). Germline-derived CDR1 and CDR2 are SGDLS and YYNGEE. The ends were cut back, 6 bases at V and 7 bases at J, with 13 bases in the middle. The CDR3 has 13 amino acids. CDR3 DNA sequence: TGTGCCAGCACCACCCCCGGGATCGGGGAGCTGTTTTTT. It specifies CASTTPGIGELFF.

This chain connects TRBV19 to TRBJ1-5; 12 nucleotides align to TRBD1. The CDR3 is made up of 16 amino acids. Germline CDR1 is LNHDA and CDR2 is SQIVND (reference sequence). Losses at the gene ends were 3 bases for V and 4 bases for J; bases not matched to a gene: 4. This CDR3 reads CASSIGDRGRNQPQHF. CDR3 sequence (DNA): TGTGCCAGTAGTATTGGGGACAGGGGGCGAAATCAGCCCCAGCATTTT.

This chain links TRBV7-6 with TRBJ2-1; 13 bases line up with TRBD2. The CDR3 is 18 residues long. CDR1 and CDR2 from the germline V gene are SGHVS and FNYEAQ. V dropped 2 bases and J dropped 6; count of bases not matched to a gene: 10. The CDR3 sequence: CASSLFREGTSGTNEQFF. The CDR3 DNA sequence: TGTGCCAGCAGCTTATTTCGGGAGGGGACTAGCGGGACCAATGAGCAGTTCTTC.

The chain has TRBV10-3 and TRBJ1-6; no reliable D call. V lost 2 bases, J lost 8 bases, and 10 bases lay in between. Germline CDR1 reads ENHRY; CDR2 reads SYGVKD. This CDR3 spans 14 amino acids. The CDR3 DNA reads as TGTGCCATCAGTGAGGGGCAGCCCTATTCACCCCTCCACTTT. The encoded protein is CAISEGQPYSPLHF.

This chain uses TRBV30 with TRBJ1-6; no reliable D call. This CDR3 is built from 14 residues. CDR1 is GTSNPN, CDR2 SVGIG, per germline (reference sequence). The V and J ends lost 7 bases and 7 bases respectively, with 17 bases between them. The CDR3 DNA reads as TGTGCCTTCCGGAGGGAGACTAAAAATTCACCCCTCCACTTT. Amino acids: CAFRRETKNSPLHF.

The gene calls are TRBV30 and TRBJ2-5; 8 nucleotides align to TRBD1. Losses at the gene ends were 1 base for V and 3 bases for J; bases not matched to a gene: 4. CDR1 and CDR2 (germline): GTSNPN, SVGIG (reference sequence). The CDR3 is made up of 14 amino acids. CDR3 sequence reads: CAWSADRAKETQYF. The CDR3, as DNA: TGTGCCTGGAGTGCGGACAGGGCCAAAGAGACCCAGTACTTC.

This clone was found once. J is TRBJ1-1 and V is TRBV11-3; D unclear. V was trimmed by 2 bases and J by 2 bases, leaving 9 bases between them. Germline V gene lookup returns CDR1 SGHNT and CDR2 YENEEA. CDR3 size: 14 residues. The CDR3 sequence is CASSLRGDNTEAFF. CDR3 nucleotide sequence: TGTGCCAGCAGCTTACGGGGAGATAACACTGAAGCTTTCTTT.

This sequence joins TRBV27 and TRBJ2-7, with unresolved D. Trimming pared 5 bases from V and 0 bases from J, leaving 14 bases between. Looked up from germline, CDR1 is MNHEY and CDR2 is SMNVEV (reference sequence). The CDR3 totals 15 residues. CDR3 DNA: TGTGCCAGCAGTCCTTCCAGCGAAAGCTCCTACGAGCAGTACTTC. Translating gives CASSPSSESSYEQYF.

The CDR3 loop is CASSYQQGSYNEQFF. The CDR3 nucleotides read TGTGCCAGCAGCTACCAACAGGGCTCCTACAATGAGCAGTTCTTC. The chain carries TRBV7-9 and TRBJ2-1, with a possible D match to TRBD1 (6 bases). V was shortened by 4 bases and J by 0 bases, with 10 bases between the two germline ends. The CDR3 extends over 15 amino acids. CDR1 is SEHNR and CDR2 is FQNEAQ in the germline V gene (reference sequence).

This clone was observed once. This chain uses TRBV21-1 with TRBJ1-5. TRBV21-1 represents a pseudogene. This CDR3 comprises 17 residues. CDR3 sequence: CASSKGKAEYSNQPQHF. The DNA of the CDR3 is TGTGCCAGCAGCAAAGGGAAGGCGGAATATAGCAATCAGCCCCAGCATTTT.

CDR3 sequence (DNA): TGCGCCAGCAGGGTCTGGAGCTCTAGCACAGATACGCAGTATTTT. Encoded protein: CASRVWSSSTDTQYF. The gene calls are TRBV5-1 and TRBJ2-3; no clear D. With 5 bases removed from V and 0 bases from J, the gap between germline ends came to 13 bases. Germline V CDR1 and CDR2: SGHRS, YFSETQ. The CDR3 has 15 amino acids.

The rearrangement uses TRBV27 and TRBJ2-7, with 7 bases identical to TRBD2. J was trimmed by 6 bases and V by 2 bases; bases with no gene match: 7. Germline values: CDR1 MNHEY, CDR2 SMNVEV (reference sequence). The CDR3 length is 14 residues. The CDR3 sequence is CASSLMRENSEQYF. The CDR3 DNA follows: TGTGCCAGCAGTTTAATGCGGGAGAACTCCGAGCAGTACTTC.

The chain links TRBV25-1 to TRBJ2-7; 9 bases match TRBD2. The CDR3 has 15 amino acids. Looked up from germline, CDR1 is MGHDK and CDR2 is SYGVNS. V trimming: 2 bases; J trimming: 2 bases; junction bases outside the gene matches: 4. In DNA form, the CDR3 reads TGTGCCAGCAGTGAAAAGGGACTAGCCGCCTACGAGCAGTACTTC. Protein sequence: CASSEKGLAAYEQYF.

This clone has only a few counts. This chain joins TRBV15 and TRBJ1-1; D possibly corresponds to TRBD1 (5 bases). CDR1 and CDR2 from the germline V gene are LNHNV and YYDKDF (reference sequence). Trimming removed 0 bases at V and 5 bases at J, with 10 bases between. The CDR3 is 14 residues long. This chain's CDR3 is CATSRETAKTEAFF. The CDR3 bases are TGTGCCACCAGCAGAGAGACAGCGAAGACTGAAGCTTTCTTT.

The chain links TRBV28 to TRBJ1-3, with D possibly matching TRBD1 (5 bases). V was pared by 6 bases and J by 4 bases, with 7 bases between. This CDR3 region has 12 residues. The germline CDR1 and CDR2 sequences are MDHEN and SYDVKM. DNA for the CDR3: TGTGCCAGCAGGGGGCTGGGAAACACCATATATTTT. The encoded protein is CASRGLGNTIYF.

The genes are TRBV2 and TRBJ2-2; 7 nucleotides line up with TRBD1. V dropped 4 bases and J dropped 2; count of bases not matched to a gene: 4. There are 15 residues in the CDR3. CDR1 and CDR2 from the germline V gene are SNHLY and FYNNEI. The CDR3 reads CASSVDRVNTGELFF. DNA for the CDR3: TGTGCCAGCAGTGTTGACAGGGTTAACACCGGGGAGCTGTTTTTT. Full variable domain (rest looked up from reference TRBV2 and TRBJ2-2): EPEVTQTPSHQVTQMGQEVILRCVPISNHLYFYWYRQILGQKVEFLVSFYNNEISEKSEIFDDQFSVERPDGSNFTLKIRSTKLEDSAMYFCASSVDRVNTGELFFGEGSRLTVL.

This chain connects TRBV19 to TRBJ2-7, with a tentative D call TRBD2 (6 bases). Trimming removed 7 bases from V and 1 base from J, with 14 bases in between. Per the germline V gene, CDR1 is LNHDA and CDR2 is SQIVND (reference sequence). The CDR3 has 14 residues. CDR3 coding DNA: TGTGCCAGTACCCTTTCGGGAGATTCCTACGAGCAGTACTTC. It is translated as CASTLSGDSYEQYF.

CDR3 nucleotides: TGTGCCTGGAGTACCAGGGGTCGCCAGCCCCAGCATTTT. Residues: CAWSTRGRQPQHF. The chain uses TRBV30 and TRBJ1-5; the D gene is possibly TRBD1 (6 bases). The CDR3 has 13 amino acids. V lost 2 bases and J 7 bases, leaving 12 bases between the germline ends. The germline gives CDR1 GTSNPN, CDR2 SVGIG (reference sequence). Full variable domain (rest looked up from reference TRBV30 and TRBJ1-5): SQTIHQWPATLVQPVGSPLSLECTVEGTSNPNLYWYRQAAGRGLQLLFYSVGIGQISSEVPQNLSASRPQDRQFILSSKKLLLSDSGFYLCAWSTRGRQPQHFGDGTRLSIL.

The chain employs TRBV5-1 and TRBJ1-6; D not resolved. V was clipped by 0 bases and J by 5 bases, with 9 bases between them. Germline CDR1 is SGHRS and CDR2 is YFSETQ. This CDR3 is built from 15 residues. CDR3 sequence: CASSLVAVNNSPLHF. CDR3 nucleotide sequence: TGCGCCAGCAGCTTGGTCGCAGTAAATAATTCACCCCTCCACTTT.

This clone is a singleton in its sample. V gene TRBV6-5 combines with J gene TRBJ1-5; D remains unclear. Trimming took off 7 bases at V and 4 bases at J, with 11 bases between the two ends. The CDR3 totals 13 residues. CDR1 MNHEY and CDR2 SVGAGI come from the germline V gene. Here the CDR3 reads CASTTGINQPQHF. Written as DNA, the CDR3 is TGTGCCAGCACCACCGGTATTAATCAGCCCCAGCATTTT.

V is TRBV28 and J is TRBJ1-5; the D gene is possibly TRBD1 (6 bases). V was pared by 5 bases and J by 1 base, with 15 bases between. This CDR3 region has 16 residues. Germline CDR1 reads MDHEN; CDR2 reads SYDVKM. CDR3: CASSALIRGSNQPQHF. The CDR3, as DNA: TGTGCCAGCAGTGCCCTGATAAGGGGGAGCAATCAGCCCCAGCATTTT.

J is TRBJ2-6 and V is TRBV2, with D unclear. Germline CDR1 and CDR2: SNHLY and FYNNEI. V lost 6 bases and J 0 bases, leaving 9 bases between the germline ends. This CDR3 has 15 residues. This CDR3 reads CASRDGVSGANVLTF. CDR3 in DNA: TGTGCCAGCAGGGATGGAGTCTCTGGGGCCAACGTCCTGACTTTC.